The source of this T cell receptor (beta chain) is a study of identical twins. From the 5' RACE reads, TCRdb called clonotypes with MiXCR, one entry per CDR3 protein. The sample lists approximately 260,000 distinct CDR3 sequences, approximately 8.3% occurring once. This CDR3 is 15 amino acids long. Germline V gives CDR1 MNHNS, CDR2 SASEGT. V dropped 6 bases and J dropped 4; count of bases not matched to a gene: 8. These data also featured in a second study, about yellow fever vaccine responses in identical twins.

The V call is TRBV6-1, the J call TRBJ1-4, with 7 bases identical to TRBD1. The origin of this receptor is a woman aged 18 to 35 in good health. Input material: CD8+ T cells sorted from blood. CDR3 bases: TGTGCCAGCAGCCACCGGGACAGACGTAATGAAAAACTGTTTTTT. This encodes CASSHRDRRNEKLFF.